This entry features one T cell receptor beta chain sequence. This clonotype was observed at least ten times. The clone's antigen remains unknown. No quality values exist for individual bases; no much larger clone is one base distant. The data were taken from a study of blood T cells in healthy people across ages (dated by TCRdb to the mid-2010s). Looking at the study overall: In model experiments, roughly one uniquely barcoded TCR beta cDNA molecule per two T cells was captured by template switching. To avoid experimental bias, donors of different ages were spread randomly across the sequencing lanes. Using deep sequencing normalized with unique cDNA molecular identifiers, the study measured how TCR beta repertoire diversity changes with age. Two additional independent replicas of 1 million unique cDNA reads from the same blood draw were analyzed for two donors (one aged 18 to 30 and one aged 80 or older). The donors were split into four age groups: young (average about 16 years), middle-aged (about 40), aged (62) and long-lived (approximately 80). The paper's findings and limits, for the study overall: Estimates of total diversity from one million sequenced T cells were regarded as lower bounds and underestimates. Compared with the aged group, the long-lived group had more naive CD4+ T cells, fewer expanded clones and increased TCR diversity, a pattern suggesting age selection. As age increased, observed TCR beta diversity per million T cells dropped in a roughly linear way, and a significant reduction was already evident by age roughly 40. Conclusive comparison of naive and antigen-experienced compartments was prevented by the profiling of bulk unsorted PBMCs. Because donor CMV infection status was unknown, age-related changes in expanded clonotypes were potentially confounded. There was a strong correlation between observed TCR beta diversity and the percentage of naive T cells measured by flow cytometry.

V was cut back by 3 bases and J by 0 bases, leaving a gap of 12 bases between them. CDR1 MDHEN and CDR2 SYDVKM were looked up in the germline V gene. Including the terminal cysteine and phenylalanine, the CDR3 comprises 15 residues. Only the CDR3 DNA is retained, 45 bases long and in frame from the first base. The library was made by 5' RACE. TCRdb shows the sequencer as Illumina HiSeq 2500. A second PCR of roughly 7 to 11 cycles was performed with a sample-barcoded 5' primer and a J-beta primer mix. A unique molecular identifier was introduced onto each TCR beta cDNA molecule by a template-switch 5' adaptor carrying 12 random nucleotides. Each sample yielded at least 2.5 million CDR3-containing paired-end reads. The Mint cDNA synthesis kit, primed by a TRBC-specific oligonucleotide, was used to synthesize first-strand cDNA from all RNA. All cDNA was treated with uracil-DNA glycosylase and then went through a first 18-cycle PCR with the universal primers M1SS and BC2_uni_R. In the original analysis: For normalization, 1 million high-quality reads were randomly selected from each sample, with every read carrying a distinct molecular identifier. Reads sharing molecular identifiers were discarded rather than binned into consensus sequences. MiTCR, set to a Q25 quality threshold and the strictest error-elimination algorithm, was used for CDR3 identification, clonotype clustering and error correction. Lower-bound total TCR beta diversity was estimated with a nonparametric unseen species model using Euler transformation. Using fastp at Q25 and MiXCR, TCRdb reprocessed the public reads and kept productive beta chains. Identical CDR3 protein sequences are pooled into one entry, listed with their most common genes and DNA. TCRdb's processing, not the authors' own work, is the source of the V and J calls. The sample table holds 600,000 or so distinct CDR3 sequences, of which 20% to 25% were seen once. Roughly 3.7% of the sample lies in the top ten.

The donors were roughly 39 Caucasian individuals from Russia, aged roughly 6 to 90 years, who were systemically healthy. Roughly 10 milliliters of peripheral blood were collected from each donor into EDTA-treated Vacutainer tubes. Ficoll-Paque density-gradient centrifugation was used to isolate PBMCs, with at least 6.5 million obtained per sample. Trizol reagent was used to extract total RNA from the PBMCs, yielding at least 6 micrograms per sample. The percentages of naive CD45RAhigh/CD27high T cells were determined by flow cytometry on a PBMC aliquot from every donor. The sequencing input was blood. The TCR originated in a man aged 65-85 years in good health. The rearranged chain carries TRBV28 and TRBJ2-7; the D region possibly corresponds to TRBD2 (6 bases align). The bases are TGTGCCAGCAGTTTTGCCCTAGCGAGCTCCTACGAGCAGTACTTC. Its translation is CASSFALASSYEQYF.